The 10 T cell receptor beta chains in this list originate from one sample, sequenced in a study of stem cell transplantation in POMP-related autoinflammatory disease. Study observations and caveats: Patients with PRAID showed a restricted number of unique TRB V-J gene pairings. In patients with PRAID, every analyzed T-cell subset tended to show lower diversity and higher clonality.

The antigens of these receptors remain unknown. Profiling relied on immunoSEQ multiplex PCR, and the TCRdb table lists in-frame clones only, not all of them. The table lists 8,600 or so clones, approximately 90% of them singletons, with about 2.7% in the top ten. Here the sequenced sample was CD8+ T cells from PBMCs, taken before stem cell transplantation. Receptor source: a human donor with POMP-related autoinflammation and immune dysregulation (PRAID).

V gene TRBV16 combines with J gene TRBJ2-7; D is undetermined. The CDR3 runs to 15 residues. Germline CDR1 is KGHSY and CDR2 is FQNENV. The V end lost 0 bases, the J end lost 0 bases, and 9 bases lay between the germline ends. In DNA, the CDR3 is TGTGCCAGCAGCCAATCCGCCTTTAGCTCCTACGAGCAGTACTTC. Translated: CASSQSAFSSYEQYF.

The J gene is TRBJ2-4, the V gene TRBV15; TRBD2 aligns across 11 bases. Germline assignment: CDR1 LNHNV and CDR2 YYDKDF (reference sequence). The CDR3 loop spans 16 amino acids. Trimming cost V 3 bases and J 2 bases; bases outside gene matches: 3. The CDR3 is CATSRGLAVTKNIQYF. The CDR3 nucleotides are TGTGCCACCAGCAGGGGACTAGCGGTTACCAAAAACATTCAGTACTTC.

V gene TRBV4-1 combines with J gene TRBJ2-5; 7 positions match TRBD2. CDR1 is MGHRA, CDR2 YSYEKL, per germline. The CDR3 is 17 residues long. Trimming removed 1 base from V and 5 bases from J; junction bases left unmatched: 13. CDR3 bases: TGCGCCAGCAGCCAAGCCGTCCGGGACTACCCCCCCGAGACCCAGTACTTC. Its protein product is CASSQAVRDYPPETQYF.

The genes are TRBV27 and TRBJ2-1, with a tentative D call TRBD2 (5 bases). This CDR3 is 16 amino acids long. V lost 5 bases and J 0 bases, leaving 14 bases between the germline ends. CDR1 MNHEY and CDR2 SMNVEV come from the germline V gene (reference sequence). The CDR3 region is CASSEGYTPSYNEQFF. The CDR3 DNA is TGTGCCAGCAGTGAGGGATATACCCCCTCCTACAATGAGCAGTTCTTC.

The V call is TRBV7-9, the J call TRBJ2-1; D is possibly TRBD1 or TRBD2 (5 bases each). V was trimmed by 5 bases and J by 11 bases, leaving 19 bases between them. The length of the CDR3 is 14 residues. Germline V gives CDR1 SEHNR, CDR2 FQNEAQ (reference sequence). CDR3 DNA: TGTGCCAGCAGCCCCCCCTTAGGACCGGGACAGCAGTTCTTC. Its protein is CASSPPLGPGQQFF.

The chain couples TRBV11-2 to TRBJ2-1; TRBD2 matches at 7 bases. Germline CDR1 SGHAT, CDR2 FQNNGV. The trim removed 2 bases at V and 8 bases at J, leaving 12 bases unmatched. The CDR3 is 16 residues long. CDR3 DNA sequence: TGTGCCAGCAGCTTAATGGGAGGGAGGGTGGTCCATGAGCAGTTCTTC. Protein sequence: CASSLMGGRVVHEQFF.

V usage is TRBV5-1 and J usage is TRBJ2-5, with 7 nucleotides matching TRBD2. Germline V gene lookup returns CDR1 SGHRS and CDR2 YFSETQ. Unmatched junction bases numbered 4, after V lost 3 bases and J lost 5 bases. The CDR3 has 13 residues. The CDR3: CASSSTSFETQYF. CDR3 in DNA: TGCGCCAGCAGCTCGACTAGCTTTGAGACCCAGTACTTC.

The V call is TRBV10-2, the J call TRBJ2-7; D gene ambiguous. Per the germline V gene, CDR1 is WSHSY and CDR2 is SAAADI. The CDR3 has 11 residues. The V end lost 4 bases, the J end lost 3 bases, and 4 bases lay between the germline ends. The CDR3 protein is CASSGGYEQYF. Written as DNA, the CDR3 is TGCGCCAGCAGTGGGGGCTACGAGCAGTACTTC.

The chain employs TRBV13 and TRBJ2-3; D uncertain. Germline CDR1 PRHDT, CDR2 FYEKMQ (reference sequence). V was trimmed by 5 bases and J by 14 bases, leaving 17 bases between them. The CDR3 contains 12 residues. CDR3 DNA sequence: TGTGCCAGCAGCCCAGGTCTCGGCTCCTGGTATTTT. This codes for CASSPGLGSWYF.

The CDR3, as DNA: TGTGCCAGTAAACCAGGAACAGGCAATCAGCCCCAGCATTTT. Encoded protein: CASKPGTGNQPQHF. The gene calls are TRBV6-6 and TRBJ1-5; D remains unclear. Germline loops: CDR1 MNHNY, CDR2 SVGAGI (reference sequence). V dropped 9 bases and J dropped 2 bases, with 14 bases sitting between them. The CDR3 is 14 amino acids.